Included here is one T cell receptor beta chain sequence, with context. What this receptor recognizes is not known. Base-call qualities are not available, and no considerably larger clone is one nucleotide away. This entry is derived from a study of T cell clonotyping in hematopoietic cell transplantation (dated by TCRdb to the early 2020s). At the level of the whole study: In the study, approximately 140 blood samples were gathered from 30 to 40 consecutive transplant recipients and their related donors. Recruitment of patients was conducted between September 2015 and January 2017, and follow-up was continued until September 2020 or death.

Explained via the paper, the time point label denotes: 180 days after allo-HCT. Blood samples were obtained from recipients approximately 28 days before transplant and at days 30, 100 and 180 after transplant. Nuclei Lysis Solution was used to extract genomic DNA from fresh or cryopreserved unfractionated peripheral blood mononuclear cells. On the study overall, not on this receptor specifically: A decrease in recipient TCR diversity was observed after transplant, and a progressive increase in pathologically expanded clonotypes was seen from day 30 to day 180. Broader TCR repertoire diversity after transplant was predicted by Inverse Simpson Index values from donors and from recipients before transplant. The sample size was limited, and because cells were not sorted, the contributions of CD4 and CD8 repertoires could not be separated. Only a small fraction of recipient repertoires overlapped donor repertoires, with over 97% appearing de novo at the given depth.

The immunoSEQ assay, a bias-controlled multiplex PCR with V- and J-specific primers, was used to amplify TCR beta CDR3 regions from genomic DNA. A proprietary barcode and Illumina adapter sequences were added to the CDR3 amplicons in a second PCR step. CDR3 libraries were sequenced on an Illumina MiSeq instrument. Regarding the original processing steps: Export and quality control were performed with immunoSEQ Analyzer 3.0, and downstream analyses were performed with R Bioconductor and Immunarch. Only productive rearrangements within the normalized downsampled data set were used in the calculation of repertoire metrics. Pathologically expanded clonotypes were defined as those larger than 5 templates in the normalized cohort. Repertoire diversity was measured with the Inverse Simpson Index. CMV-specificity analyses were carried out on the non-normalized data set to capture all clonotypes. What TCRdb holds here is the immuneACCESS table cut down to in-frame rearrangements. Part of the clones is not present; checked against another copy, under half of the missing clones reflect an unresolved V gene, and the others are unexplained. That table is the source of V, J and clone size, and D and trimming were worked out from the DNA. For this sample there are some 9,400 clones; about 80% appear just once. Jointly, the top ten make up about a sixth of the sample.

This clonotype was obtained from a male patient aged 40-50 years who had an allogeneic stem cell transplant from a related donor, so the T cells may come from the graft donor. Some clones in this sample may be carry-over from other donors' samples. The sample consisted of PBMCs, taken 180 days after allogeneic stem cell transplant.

DNA sequence: TGTGCCAGCAGTGCCGGGACTAGCGGGGGAACCCAGTACTTC. Its protein is CASSAGTSGGTQYF. The chain was built from TRBV2 and TRBJ2-5; a stretch of 14 junction bases matches TRBD2. From the cysteine up to the phenylalanine, the CDR3 has a length of 14 residues. Of the read, only the CDR3 DNA is kept; its 42 bases are in frame from base 1. The germline V gene gives CDR1 as SNHLY and CDR2 as FYNNEI. V is cut back by 4 bases and J by 8 bases, with 3 bases in the junction unmatched.